This is a list of T cell receptor beta chains from one sample in a study of tumor-infiltrating lymphocytes in primary liver carcinoma. A single record per CDR3 protein comes from TCRdb applying MiXCR to the multiplex PCR reads. Of about 320,000 distinct CDR3 sequences in the sample, roughly two thirds were seen once. Sequencing input: peripheral blood. The receptors derive from a middle-aged man with primary liver carcinoma and hepatitis B virus infection. CDR3s include the opening cysteine and the closing phenylalanine or tryptophan. D genes are given only for firm matches. Where a row states a size, it is once, few, many or the class of an expanded clone; other rows omit it.

.,TRBJ2-1,TRBV5-5,.,TGTGCCAACATTATAGGACCACAAGAAAGTGAGCAGTTCTTC,CANIIGPQESEQFF
.,TRBJ1-2,TRBV7-9,TRBD1,TGTGCCAGCAGCCGGGACAGGTCATATGGCTACACCTTC,CASSRDRSYGYTF
.,TRBJ2-3,TRBV24-1,TRBD2,TGTGCCACCAGTGATCTAGCGGGAGACACAGATACGCAGTATTTT,CATSDLAGDTDTQYF
many,TRBJ1-3,TRBV6-1,.,TGTGCCAGCAGCCGGGACCCACAAAGCTCTGGAAACACCATATATTTT,CASSRDPQSSGNTIYF
.,TRBJ2-1,TRBV7-9,.,TGTGACAGCAGTGATAGCTTATCCGAAAACAATGAGCAGTTCTTC,CDSSDSLSENNEQFF
.,TRBJ2-1,TRBV6-2/TRBV6-3,.,TGTGCCAGCAGTTCCCCCCTAGGACCGGCCAGAAATGAGCAGTTCTTC,CASSSPLGPARNEQFF
.,TRBJ2-3,TRBV6-5,TRBD1,TGTGCCAGTAGAGGGACAGGGGTAGATACGCAGTATTTT,CASRGTGVDTQYF
.,TRBJ1-1,TRBV6-4,.,TGTGCCAGCAGTGAGACAGGGAACACTGAAGCTTTCTTT,CASSETGNTEAFF
few,TRBJ2-5,TRBV14,.,TGTGCCAGCAGCCCCGGGGCGGCCTCCCAAGAGACCCAGTACTTC,CASSPGAASQETQYF
.,TRBJ1-1,TRBV11-1,.,TGTGCCAGCAGCCTCGGAGGGGATACTGAAGCTTACTTT,CASSLGGDTEAYF
.,TRBJ1-2,TRBV5-6,.,TGTGCCGGCAGCCCCCGGGCCGTACTTGGTCCTAACTATGGCTACACCTTC,CAGSPRAVLGPNYGYTF
.,TRBJ2-6,TRBV5-4,TRBD1,TGTGCCAGCAGCAGGGACAGGGTGGCCTCTGGGGCCAACGTGCTGACTTTC,CASSRDRVASGANVLTF
.,TRBJ2-3,TRBV4-3,TRBD2,TGTGCCAGCAACTCATGGACTAGTGGGAGGCCTAGCACAGATACGCAGTATTTT,CASNSWTSGRPSTDTQYF
.,TRBJ1-1,TRBV6-6,TRBD1,TGTGCCAGCAGTGGCGTGGCAGGGGGTCTGACTGAAGCTTTCTTT,CASSGVAGGLTEAFF
few,TRBJ2-2,TRBV6-4,.,TGTGCCAGCAGTGACTCACAGGCGAACACCGGGGAGCTGTTTTTT,CASSDSQANTGELFF
many,TRBJ1-2,TRBV12-5,.,TGTGCTAGTGGTTTGGTACTCAGCAACTATGGCTACACCTTC,CASGLVLSNYGYTF
.,TRBJ2-7,TRBV28,.,TGTGCCAGAAGTTCGGGACGGATCTACGAGCAGTACTTC,CARSSGRIYEQYF